This passage covers 29 T cell receptor beta chains from one sample sequenced in a study of T cell responses to AZD1222 COVID-19 vaccine. The table came from immunoSEQ multiplex PCR; TCRdb's copy has only in-frame clones and leaves some out. The sample contains about 160,000 clones, roughly nine tenths of which appear only once. The input for sequencing was peripheral blood, taken on day 0 of AZD1222 vaccination. These TCRs come from an adult in good health.

This sequence joins TRBV5-4 and TRBJ2-1, with 10 bases fitting TRBD2. Germline V CDR1 and CDR2: SGHNT, YYREEE (reference sequence). The V segment lost 9 bases and the J segment 4 bases; nucleotides outside the gene matches: 13. There are 16 residues in the CDR3. The CDR3 loop reads CATRSGGAINYNEQFF. Here the CDR3 DNA reads TGTGCCACCCGAAGCGGGGGGGCAATTAATTACAATGAGCAGTTCTTC.

This clone was seen a few times. This chain uses TRBV7-8 with TRBJ2-2; no clear D. V dropped 2 bases and J dropped 4 bases, with 5 bases sitting between them. The CDR3 runs 13 residues. Germline assignment: CDR1 SGHVS and CDR2 FQNEAQ. The CDR3 loop is CASSLTVTGELFF. The CDR3 DNA is TGTGCCAGCAGCTTAACGGTCACCGGGGAGCTGTTTTTT.

The chain combines TRBV4-2 with TRBJ2-3, with 7 bases identical to TRBD2. The CDR3 sequence is 17 residues long. Germline values: CDR1 LGHNA, CDR2 YNFKEQ. Losses at the gene ends were 3 bases for V and 4 bases for J; bases not matched to a gene: 13. CDR3 coding DNA: TGTGCCAGCAGCCATGGACTAGTATCGATGTCGCCAGATACGCAGTATTTT. Encoded protein: CASSHGLVSMSPDTQYF.

The chain combines TRBV27 with TRBJ2-7; D may correspond to TRBD1 or TRBD2 (5 bases each). The CDR3 runs 13 residues. V gave up 6 bases and J gave up 3 bases, with 12 bases separating them. Germline CDR1 and CDR2: MNHEY and SMNVEV (reference sequence). This CDR3 is CASRQSGRYEQYF. DNA of the CDR3: TGTGCCAGCAGACAATCGGGGCGCTACGAGCAGTACTTC.

The chain combines TRBV5-6 with TRBJ1-1; TRBD1 matches 10 bases. Trimming removed 0 bases from V and 1 base from J; junction bases left unmatched: 12. The CDR3 runs 19 residues. Germline assignment: CDR1 SGHDT and CDR2 YYEEEE. For the CDR3, the DNA is TGTGCCAGCAGCTTGGGAGTGTATGAGACAGGGGGCGAGAACACTGAAGCTTTCTTT. As protein: CASSLGVYETGGENTEAFF.

The gene calls are TRBV6-4 and TRBJ2-7; D unresolved. Germline values: CDR1 MRHNA, CDR2 SNTAGT. V lost 4 bases, J lost 2 bases, and 12 bases lay in between. The CDR3 consists of 14 residues. The DNA of the CDR3 is TGTGCCAGCAGTGGGTACGGTGACACCTACGAGCAGTACTTC. It translates to CASSGYGDTYEQYF.

The gene calls are TRBV28 and TRBJ1-5; D remains ambiguous. Germline CDR1 reads MDHEN; CDR2 reads SYDVKM. Trimming removed 0 bases from V and 4 bases from J, with 7 bases in between. The CDR3 is made up of 14 amino acids. The CDR3 loop reads CASSLWSGNQPQHF. DNA of the CDR3: TGTGCCAGCAGTTTATGGTCTGGGAATCAGCCCCAGCATTTT.

The chain employs TRBV5-1 and TRBJ1-1; D unresolved. There are 14 residues in the CDR3. From germline, CDR1 is SGHRS and CDR2 YFSETQ. V lost 3 bases and J 2 bases, leaving 11 bases between the germline ends. The CDR3 sequence: CASSSGRPNTEAFF. Written as DNA, the CDR3 is TGCGCCAGCAGCTCGGGCCGGCCAAACACTGAAGCTTTCTTT. Full variable domain (remainder filled in from reference TRBV5-1 and TRBJ1-1): KAGVTQTPRYLIKTRGQQVTLSCSPISGHRSVSWYQQTPGQGLQFLFEYFSETQRNKGNFPGRFSGRQFSNSRSEMNVSTLELGDSALYLCASSSGRPNTEAFFGQGTRLTVV.

The chain joins TRBV5-1 to TRBJ1-2; TRBD1 matches 7 bases. This CDR3 region has 13 residues. V gave up 5 bases and J gave up 4 bases; unmatched junction bases: 5. Germline V lookup: CDR1 SGHRS, CDR2 YFSETQ. The DNA of the CDR3 is TGCGCCAGCAGTCGGGACAGTACCTATGGCTACACCTTC. Residues: CASSRDSTYGYTF. Full variable domain (remainder filled in from reference TRBV5-1 and TRBJ1-2): KAGVTQTPRYLIKTRGQQVTLSCSPISGHRSVSWYQQTPGQGLQFLFEYFSETQRNKGNFPGRFSGRQFSNSRSEMNVSTLELGDSALYLCASSRDSTYGYTFGSGTRLTVV.

The chain has TRBV4-3 and TRBJ1-2; tentatively, D is TRBD1 (5 bases). This CDR3 is built from 16 residues. Germline V CDR1 and CDR2: LGHNA, YSLEER. The V end was cut by 0 bases, the J end by 4 bases, with 15 bases between. The CDR3 sequence: CASSQDSRGFVYGYTF. CDR3 nucleotide sequence: TGCGCCAGCAGCCAAGATTCTCGGGGGTTCGTCTATGGCTACACCTTC.

The chain has TRBV4-3 and TRBJ2-1; the match to TRBD2 covers 12 bases. There are 19 residues in the CDR3. V shed 4 bases and J 3 bases; nucleotides not matched to a gene: 13. Germline V gene lookup returns CDR1 LGHNA and CDR2 YSLEER. The CDR3 protein is CASSLSPSGGGNLYNEQFF. The DNA of the CDR3 is TGCGCCAGCAGCCTCAGTCCTAGCGGGGGGGGAAATCTCTACAATGAGCAGTTCTTC.

The V gene is TRBV5-1, the J gene TRBJ1-1; no definite D call. The ends were cut back, 1 base at V and 2 bases at J, with 12 bases in the middle. There are 15 residues in the CDR3. Germline V gene data show CDR1 as SGHRS and CDR2 as YFSETQ. CDR3 DNA: TGCGCCAGCAGCTTGAGTTCCTCGAGAAACACTGAAGCTTTCTTT. The encoded protein is CASSLSSSRNTEAFF.

The CDR3 nucleotides are TGTGCCAGCAGTTTAATACAGGGTGAAGCTTTCTTT. Translation gives CASSLIQGEAFF. This chain links TRBV28 with TRBJ1-1; D possibly corresponds to TRBD1 (6 bases). V was trimmed by 2 bases and J by 7 bases, leaving 8 bases between them. The CDR3 runs to 12 residues. Germline CDR1 and CDR2: MDHEN and SYDVKM.

The gene calls are TRBV5-8 and TRBJ1-2, with 7 bases fitting TRBD1. The V segment lost 0 bases and the J segment 1 base; nucleotides outside the gene matches: 3. The germline gives CDR1 SGHTS, CDR2 YDEGEE. The length of the CDR3 is 15 residues. CDR3 nucleotides: TGTGCCAGCAGCTTGGATGGACAGGTTAACTATGGCTACACCTTC. Amino acid sequence: CASSLDGQVNYGYTF.

This clone is a singleton in its sample. The chain links TRBV6-5 to TRBJ1-1; TRBD1 is a possible D gene (5 bases). CDR3 length: 14 amino acids. CDR1 and CDR2 from the germline V gene are MNHEY and SVGAGI. The ends were cut back, 5 bases at V and 3 bases at J, with 13 bases in the middle. The CDR3 spells CASSPLGGDTEAFF. The CDR3 nucleotides read TGTGCCAGCAGTCCTCTGGGAGGGGACACTGAAGCTTTCTTT.

This clone was seen a single time. The chain combines TRBV29-1 with TRBJ2-7; possible D gene TRBD1, 5 bases. The length of the CDR3 is 11 residues. Germline V gene data show CDR1 as SQVTM and CDR2 as ANQGSEA. V was clipped by 7 bases and J by 6 bases, with 13 bases between them. As DNA, the CDR3 is TGCAGCGCAGGGAAGGGTACCGAGCAGTACTTC. Encoded protein: CSAGKGTEQYF.

The chain links TRBV28 to TRBJ2-7, with D possibly being TRBD1 or TRBD2 (5 bases each). CDR3 size: 15 residues. V dropped 4 bases and J dropped 0 bases, with 13 bases sitting between them. Germline lookup yields CDR1 MDHEN and CDR2 SYDVKM. The CDR3 region has the DNA TGTGCCAGCAGTTCACTAGGGGCCCACTCCTACGAGCAGTACTTC. Translation: CASSSLGAHSYEQYF. The full variable domain, its missing parts supplied by reference TRBV28 and TRBJ2-7, is DVKVTQSSRYLVKRTGEKVFLECVQDMDHENMFWYRQDPGLGLRLIYFSYDVKMKEKGDIPEGYSVSREKKERFSLILESASTNQTSMYLCASSSLGAHSYEQYFGPGTRLTVT.

V and J are TRBV7-2 and TRBJ1-1; tentative D call: TRBD1 (5 bases). Germline CDR1 and CDR2: SGHTA and FQGNSA. The CDR3 covers 16 residues. The V end lost 2 bases, the J end lost 2 bases, and 15 bases lay between the germline ends. Here the CDR3 DNA reads TGTGCCAGCAGCTTAACCTACAGGACGGATAACACTGAAGCTTTCTTT. Translation gives CASSLTYRTDNTEAFF.

The V call is TRBV6-6, the J call TRBJ1-3, with D possibly being TRBD1 (5 bases). V was pared by 0 bases and J by 0 bases, with 9 bases between. There are 16 residues in the CDR3. Germline-derived CDR1 and CDR2 are MNHNY and SVGAGI (reference sequence). The CDR3 region has the DNA TGTGCCAGCAGTTACTCAGCAGGGAACTCTGGAAACACCATATATTTT. This translates into CASSYSAGNSGNTIYF.

The chain links TRBV10-2 to TRBJ1-1, with 7 bases that match TRBD1. The CDR3 extends over 19 amino acids. V was clipped by 3 bases and J by 3 bases; unmatched bases: 19. The V gene's germline CDR1 is WSHSY and CDR2 SAAADI. The chain's CDR3 is CASSEGAAGGSFGYTEAFF. The CDR3 DNA reads TGCGCCAGCAGTGAAGGAGCGGCAGGGGGAAGTTTTGGGTACACTGAAGCTTTCTTT.

The chain couples TRBV14 to TRBJ1-1, with D hard to call. Trimming took 4 bases from V and 1 from J, leaving 7 bases between them. The CDR3 is made up of 13 amino acids. In germline, CDR1 is SGHDN, CDR2 FVKESK. For the CDR3, the DNA is TGTGCCAGCAGCCCCGGACCGAACACTGAAGCTTTCTTT. It is translated as CASSPGPNTEAFF.

The chain couples TRBV7-8 to TRBJ1-2; D ambiguous. The CDR3 totals 10 residues. CDR1 is SGHVS and CDR2 is FQNEAQ in the germline V gene. Trimming cost V 4 bases and J 3 bases, with 0 bases left between them. CDR3: CASSYYGYTF. Here the CDR3 DNA reads TGTGCCAGCAGCTACTATGGCTACACCTTC.

The chain combines TRBV7-6 with TRBJ2-7; TRBD1 is a possible D gene (5 bases). The germline gives CDR1 SGHVS, CDR2 FNYEAQ. The CDR3 extends over 15 amino acids. V lost 1 base to trimming and J lost 3 bases, with 13 bases between them. CDR3 amino acids: CASSLGAGLSYEQYF. Here the CDR3 DNA reads TGTGCCAGCAGCTTAGGTGCAGGGCTCAGCTACGAGCAGTACTTC. The full variable domain, in which reference TRBV7-6 and TRBJ2-7 provide the parts outside the CDR3, is GAGVSQSPRYKVTKRGQDVALRCDPISGHVSLYWYRQALGQGPEFLTYFNYEAQQDKSGLPNDRFSAERPEGSISTLTIQRTEQRDSAMYRCASSLGAGLSYEQYFGPGTRLTVT.

The rearrangement joins TRBV20-1 to TRBJ2-5, with 8 bases identical to TRBD1. With V trimmed by 3 bases and J by 1 base, 13 bases remained unmatched. The CDR3 consists of 17 residues. Germline CDR1 and CDR2: DFQATT and SNEGSKA (reference sequence). The CDR3 DNA reads TGCAGTGCTAGTTCGGGACAGGTCTTGTCCGCCCAAGAGACCCAGTACTTC. It encodes CSASSGQVLSAQETQYF.

The V gene is TRBV10-1, the J gene TRBJ1-5; possibly TRBD1 for D (5 bases). CDR1 and CDR2 from the germline V gene are WNHNN and SYGVQD (reference sequence). The CDR3 is made up of 13 amino acids. V was pared by 6 bases and J by 5 bases, with 11 bases between. The CDR3 loop is CASSQGRDQPQHF. The CDR3 bases are TGCGCCAGCAGCCAGGGTAGGGATCAGCCCCAGCATTTT.

V gene TRBV6-5 combines with J gene TRBJ1-5; D remains unclear. Germline loops: CDR1 MNHEY, CDR2 SVGAGI. The V gene lost 2 bases and the J gene lost 0 bases, with 5 bases spanning the gap. The CDR3 extends over 14 amino acids. The CDR3 reads CASSYRYSNQPQHF. CDR3 coding DNA: TGTGCCAGCAGTTACCGATATAGCAATCAGCCCCAGCATTTT.

The chain combines TRBV10-2 with TRBJ1-4; TRBD1 matches 8 bases. V trimming: 5 bases; J trimming: 5 bases; junction bases outside the gene matches: 13. The CDR3 covers 17 residues. Per germline, CDR1 WSHSY and CDR2 SAAADI. The CDR3 DNA sequence: TGCGCCAGCAGTATTATTAGCCCAGGGGGCTTAAATGAAAAACTGTTTTTT. It encodes CASSIISPGGLNEKLFF.

This clone has a single count. The chain uses TRBV25-1 and TRBJ1-4, with 8 bases aligning to TRBD1. The CDR3 has 15 amino acids. The germline V gene encodes CDR1 MGHDK and CDR2 SYGVNS. The junction had 7 bases not matched to a gene; V was cut back by 2 bases and J by 8 bases. The CDR3 here is CASSEPRTGWEKLFF. The CDR3 region has the DNA TGTGCCAGCAGTGAACCGAGGACAGGGTGGGAAAAACTGTTTTTT.

The chain joins TRBV28 to TRBJ2-2, with D unresolved. V lost 4 bases and J 5 bases, leaving 11 bases between the germline ends. The CDR3 contains 14 residues. Germline V CDR1 and CDR2: MDHEN, SYDVKM. The CDR3 spells CASSSVERTGELFF. The CDR3 DNA reads TGTGCCAGCAGTTCCGTTGAGAGAACCGGGGAGCTGTTTTTT.